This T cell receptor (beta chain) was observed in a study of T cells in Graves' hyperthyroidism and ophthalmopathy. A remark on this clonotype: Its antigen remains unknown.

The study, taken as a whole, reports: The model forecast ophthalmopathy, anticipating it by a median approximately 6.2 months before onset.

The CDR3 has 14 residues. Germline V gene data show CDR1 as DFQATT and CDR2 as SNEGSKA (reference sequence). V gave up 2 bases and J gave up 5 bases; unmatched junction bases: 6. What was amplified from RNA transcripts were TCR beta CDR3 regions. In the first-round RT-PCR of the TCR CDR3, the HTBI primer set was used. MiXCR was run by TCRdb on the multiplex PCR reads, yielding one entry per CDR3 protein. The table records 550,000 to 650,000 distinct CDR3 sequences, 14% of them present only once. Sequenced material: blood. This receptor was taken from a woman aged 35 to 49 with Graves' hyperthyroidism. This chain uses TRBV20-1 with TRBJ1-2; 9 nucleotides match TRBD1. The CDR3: CSARRPDRGYGYTF. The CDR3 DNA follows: TGCAGTGCTAGACGGCCCGACAGGGGGTATGGCTACACCTTC.